The present T cell receptor (beta chain) was sequenced within a study of shared clonotypes between healthy human individuals. Whole-study results and caveats: Inspection by rarefaction showed sorted-subset sequencing to be incomplete despite large depth. Estimated richness was generally greater in naive than memory subsets.

This CDR3 comprises 15 residues. Trimming shortened V by 0 bases and J by 5 bases, and 11 bases separated the two germline ends. CDR1 is MGHRA and CDR2 is YSYEKL in the germline V gene. With respect to this clone: Its antigen is not identified.

Sorted-subset replicate PCRs used 200 ng DNA, approximately 27,000 T cell genomes. Method: immunoSEQ multiplex PCR; TCRdb's copy keeps in-frame clones and lacks some. The data show some 2.1 million clones, 90% to 95% seen once. Terminally differentiated effector memory CD45RA+ cells were excluded by CCR7 positive selection of CD45RO-negative cells. None of the donors, who were healthy HIV-negative adults, had recently had acute infections or vaccinations. The source of this sequence is a man in his late teens or twenties in good health. Some clones in this sample may be carry-over from other donors' samples. The sample consisted of naive CD8+ T cells from PBMCs. V and J are TRBV4-1 and TRBJ2-1, with D perhaps assigned TRBD1 or TRBD2 (5 bases each). CDR3 DNA sequence: TGCGCCAGCAGCCAAGATCGGGGCGCCAACAATGAGCAGTTCTTC. Its translation: CASSQDRGANNEQFF.